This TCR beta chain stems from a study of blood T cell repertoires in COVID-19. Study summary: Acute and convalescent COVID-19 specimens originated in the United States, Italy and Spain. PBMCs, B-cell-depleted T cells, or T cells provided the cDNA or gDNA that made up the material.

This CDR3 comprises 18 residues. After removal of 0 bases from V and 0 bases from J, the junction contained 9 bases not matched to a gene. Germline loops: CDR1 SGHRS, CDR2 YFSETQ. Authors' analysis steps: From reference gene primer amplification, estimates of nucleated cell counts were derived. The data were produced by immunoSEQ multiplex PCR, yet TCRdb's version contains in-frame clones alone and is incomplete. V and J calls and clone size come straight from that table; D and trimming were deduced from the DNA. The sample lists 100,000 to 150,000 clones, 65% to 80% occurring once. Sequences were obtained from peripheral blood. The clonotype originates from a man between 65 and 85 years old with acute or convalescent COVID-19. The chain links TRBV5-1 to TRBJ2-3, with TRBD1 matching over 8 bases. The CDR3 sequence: CASSLGRTGTPSTDTQYF. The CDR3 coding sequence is TGCGCCAGCAGCTTGGGGAGGACAGGGACCCCTAGCACAGATACGCAGTATTTT.